The clone carrying this T cell receptor (beta chain) came up many times. Its antigen is undetermined. This entry is derived from a study of T cells in Graves' hyperthyroidism and ophthalmopathy. Findings of the study overall: Through a model of 13 V-J features, ophthalmopathy was separated from stable hyperthyroidism.

TCR beta CDR3 region amplification was performed from RNA transcripts. The HTBI primer set drove a first-round RT-PCR of the TCR CDR3. TCRdb re-analysed the multiplex PCR reads in MiXCR, keeping a single row per CDR3 protein. The profile covers around 530,000 distinct CDR3 sequences, with 15% to 20% appearing a single time and 17% taken by the ten largest. Unmatched junction bases numbered 4, after V lost 2 bases and J lost 0 bases. The germline CDR1 and CDR2 sequences are DFQATT and SNEGSKA (reference sequence). The CDR3 runs 15 residues. The TCR originated in a woman under 30 with Graves' ophthalmopathy. The sequenced sample was blood. The rearrangement links TRBV20-1 to TRBJ1-1, with 9 bases matching TRBD1. Here the CDR3 reads CSARTGGPLNTEAFF. CDR3 nucleotides: TGCAGTGCTAGAACAGGGGGCCCTTTGAACACTGAAGCTTTCTTT.